The 31 T cell receptor beta chains below were found in one sample sequenced in a study of blood T cell repertoires in COVID-19. TCRdb's table, derived via immunoSEQ multiplex PCR, lists solely in-frame clones and lacks some. The data hold fewer than 130,000 clones, with more than 75% observed a single time. The specimen was peripheral blood. The receptors derive from a woman aged 45 to 65 with acute or convalescent COVID-19.

V usage is TRBV6-5 and J usage is TRBJ2-1; 11 bases are shared with TRBD2. This CDR3 region has 15 residues. V lost 6 bases and J lost 8; bases outside the gene matches: 9. Per germline, CDR1 MNHEY and CDR2 SVGAGI. This CDR3 is CASSQDSGRAYEQFF. CDR3 sequence (DNA): TGTGCCAGCAGCCAAGATAGCGGGAGGGCTTATGAGCAGTTCTTC.

The chain links TRBV19 to TRBJ2-7; TRBD1 matches at 7 bases. This CDR3 spans 14 amino acids. Germline V lookup: CDR1 LNHDA, CDR2 SQIVND (reference sequence). J was trimmed by 3 bases and V by 4 bases; bases with no gene match: 6. CDR3 in DNA: TGTGCCAGTAGTAGGAGGACAGGTTACTACGAGCAGTACTTC. Residues: CASSRRTGYYEQYF.

This clone has only one observation. The rearrangement joins TRBV6-5 to TRBJ1-1, with D unresolved. This CDR3 comprises 15 residues. Trimming took off 0 bases at V and 5 bases at J, with 13 bases between the two ends. In germline, CDR1 is MNHEY, CDR2 SVGAGI. The CDR3 spells CASSYSRAGGTEAFF. Here the CDR3 DNA reads TGTGCCAGCAGTTACTCTAGGGCAGGAGGTACTGAAGCTTTCTTT.

J is TRBJ1-5 and V is TRBV6-5, with D maybe TRBD1 (5 bases). The CDR3 spans 14 residues. With 2 bases removed from V and 1 base from J, the gap between germline ends came to 6 bases. Germline values: CDR1 MNHEY, CDR2 SVGAGI. This chain's CDR3 is CASSYRGSNQPQHF. In DNA, the CDR3 is TGTGCCAGCAGTTACAGGGGAAGCAATCAGCCCCAGCATTTT.

The chain is built from TRBV18 and TRBJ2-3; 9 bases fit TRBD1. From germline, CDR1 is KGHSH and CDR2 LQKENI. The CDR3 extends over 15 amino acids. V shed 1 base and J 3 bases; nucleotides not matched to a gene: 2. CDR3 in DNA: TGTGCCAGCTCACCACAGGGACAGGGAACAGATACGCAGTATTTT. Translated: CASSPQGQGTDTQYF.

V and J are TRBV28 and TRBJ1-2; 9 bases match TRBD1. CDR1 and CDR2 from the germline V gene are MDHEN and SYDVKM. Unmatched junction bases numbered 15, after V lost 5 bases and J lost 8 bases. CDR3 length: 16 amino acids. This chain's CDR3 is CASSTLMGQGYEGYTF. The CDR3 region has the DNA TGTGCCAGCAGTACGCTAATGGGACAGGGTTATGAAGGCTACACCTTC.

In this sample, this clone turned up many times. This chain connects TRBV6-4 to TRBJ2-3, with 8 bases lining up with TRBD2. The trim removed 4 bases at V and 4 bases at J, leaving 4 bases unmatched. Germline assignment: CDR1 MRHNA and CDR2 SNTAGT. The CDR3 loop spans 14 amino acids. CDR3 residues: CASSATGGPDTQYF. The CDR3 nucleotides are TGTGCCAGCAGTGCTACGGGAGGGCCAGATACGCAGTATTTT.

The chain joins TRBV5-5 to TRBJ2-1; 13 nucleotides line up with TRBD2. Germline V gene lookup returns CDR1 SGHKS and CDR2 YYEKEE (reference sequence). The CDR3 runs 18 residues. Trimming at V came to 4 bases and at J to 1 base, leaving 8 bases not matched to a gene. CDR3 sequence reads: CASSLTSGRAESYNEQFF. The CDR3 region has the DNA TGTGCCAGCAGCCTCACTAGCGGGAGGGCCGAATCCTACAATGAGCAGTTCTTC.

V and J are TRBV10-1 and TRBJ1-1; tentatively, D is TRBD1 (6 bases). CDR3 length equals 15 residues. V gave up 11 bases and J gave up 2 bases, with 21 bases separating them. The germline V gene encodes CDR1 WNHNN and CDR2 SYGVQD (reference sequence). This CDR3 is CAGRQAAIPNTEAFF. DNA of the CDR3: TGCGCCGGACGACAGGCGGCCATCCCTAACACTGAAGCTTTCTTT.

The rearrangement joins TRBV19 to TRBJ1-4, with TRBD1 matching 10 bases. CDR1 is LNHDA, CDR2 SQIVND, per germline (reference sequence). J was trimmed by 0 bases and V by 6 bases; bases with no gene match: 7. This CDR3 spans 17 amino acids. As DNA, the CDR3 is TGTGCCAGTAGGCTAAGACAGGGGGCTTCAACTAATGAAAAACTGTTTTTT. This codes for CASRLRQGASTNEKLFF.

The chain links TRBV19 to TRBJ1-5; D is undetermined. This CDR3 region has 15 residues. Germline CDR1 and CDR2: LNHDA and SQIVND (reference sequence). Trimming removed 0 bases from V and 1 base from J, with 7 bases in between. The CDR3 spells CASSIDPRSNQPQHF. The DNA for the CDR3 is TGTGCCAGTAGTATAGATCCCAGGAGCAATCAGCCCCAGCATTTT.

This chain uses TRBV9 with TRBJ2-7, with D hard to call. V was clipped by 0 bases and J by 2 bases, with 6 bases between them. This CDR3 is built from 13 residues. The germline gives CDR1 SGDLS, CDR2 YYNGEE. DNA for the CDR3: TGTGCCAGCAGCGTAGACAGTCCCTACGAGCAGTACTTC. This codes for CASSVDSPYEQYF.

The chain carries TRBV4-1 and TRBJ1-2; 8 nucleotides align to TRBD1. With 4 bases clipped from V and 5 bases from J, the junction kept 6 bases outside the gene matches. The CDR3 extends over 14 amino acids. CDR1 is MGHRA, CDR2 YSYEKL, per germline. The CDR3 loop reads CASSLDRAGYGYTF. The CDR3 DNA sequence: TGCGCCAGCAGCCTGGACAGGGCGGGGTATGGCTACACCTTC.

The genes are TRBV11-1 and TRBJ2-3, with a possible D match to TRBD2 (5 bases). The CDR3 consists of 15 residues. CDR1 is SGHAT and CDR2 is FQDESV in the germline V gene (reference sequence). Trimming left V 1 base short and J 1 base short, with 9 bases between. CDR3 region: CASSLEPAGTDTQYF. The CDR3 nucleotides are TGTGCCAGCAGCTTAGAACCAGCGGGCACAGATACGCAGTATTTT.

This clone has just a few counts. The chain combines TRBV7-9 with TRBJ1-1, with D unresolved. CDR3 size: 16 residues. Trimming cost V 0 bases and J 3 bases, with 14 bases left between them. Germline loops: CDR1 SEHNR, CDR2 FQNEAQ (reference sequence). The CDR3 sequence is CASSLALGRWDTEAFF. The DNA of the CDR3 is TGTGCCAGCAGCTTAGCGCTCGGCAGGTGGGACACTGAAGCTTTCTTT.

The V gene is TRBV6-6, the J gene TRBJ2-1; 10 positions agree with TRBD1. Trimming cost V 6 bases and J 4 bases; bases outside gene matches: 6. This CDR3 is 15 amino acids long. CDR1 MNHNY and CDR2 SVGAGI come from the germline V gene (reference sequence). The DNA of the CDR3 is TGTGCCAGCAGCTCCAGGGGACAGGGGTACAATGAGCAGTTCTTC. As protein: CASSSRGQGYNEQFF.

The chain uses TRBV2 and TRBJ2-5; 8 nucleotides match TRBD1. The CDR3 length is 15 residues. J lost 2 bases, V lost 8 bases, and 10 bases had no gene match. From germline, CDR1 is SNHLY and CDR2 FYNNEI. The CDR3 spells CASASDRDRQETQYF. CDR3 DNA: TGTGCCAGCGCCTCGGACAGGGATCGACAAGAGACCCAGTACTTC.

This clone was counted once. The CDR3 DNA follows: TGTGCCAGCAGTTACGGCGGGGCGAGCACTGAAGCTTTCTTT. Its translation: CASSYGGASTEAFF. The chain couples TRBV6-6 to TRBJ1-1, with D tentatively TRBD1 (5 bases). Germline lookup yields CDR1 MNHNY and CDR2 SVGAGI (reference sequence). V was cut by 2 bases and J by 4 bases, with 11 bases left in between. The CDR3 runs 14 residues.

The table lists this clone with a count of one. This chain uses TRBV10-3 with TRBJ2-7; perhaps TRBD2 as D (6 bases). In germline, CDR1 is ENHRY, CDR2 SYGVKD. Trimming pared 6 bases from V and 5 bases from J, leaving 23 bases between. This CDR3 contains 16 residues. CDR3: CAIRDGSGLPVDEQYF. In DNA form, the CDR3 reads TGTGCCATCAGAGACGGTTCGGGACTCCCGGTGGACGAGCAGTACTTC.

V usage is TRBV5-5 and J usage is TRBJ1-1; 7 bases match TRBD1. V lost 0 bases, J lost 4 bases, and 3 bases stayed unmatched. This CDR3 has 14 amino acids. Looked up from germline, CDR1 is SGHKS and CDR2 is YYEKEE (reference sequence). The CDR3 is CASSLGPGGTEAFF. In DNA form, the CDR3 reads TGTGCCAGCAGCTTGGGTCCAGGGGGCACTGAAGCTTTCTTT. Looking up the rest from reference TRBV5-5 and TRBJ1-1 gives the full variable domain: DAGVTQSPTHLIKTRGQQVTLRCSPISGHKSVSWYQQVLGQGPQFIFQYYEKEERGRGNFPDRFSARQFPNYSSELNVNALLLGDSALYLCASSLGPGGTEAFFGQGTRLTVV.

The sample holds a few counts of this clone. The chain employs TRBV15 and TRBJ1-5; TRBD1 might be the D (5 bases). The germline gives CDR1 LNHNV, CDR2 YYDKDF (reference sequence). Trimming cost V 0 bases and J 9 bases, with 12 bases left between them. This CDR3 is built from 14 residues. The CDR3 here is CATSRDRGGAPQHF. CDR3 coding DNA: TGTGCCACCAGCAGAGATCGGGGGGGAGCGCCCCAGCATTTT.

This clone occurred a few times. The chain employs TRBV18 and TRBJ2-7; 7 bases are shared with TRBD1. In germline, CDR1 is KGHSH, CDR2 LQKENI. V lost 5 bases, J lost 2 bases, and 15 bases stayed unmatched. The CDR3 is made up of 17 amino acids. The CDR3 loop is CASSDSPGTARTYEQYF. CDR3 nucleotides: TGTGCCAGCTCAGATAGCCCCGGGACAGCAAGAACCTACGAGCAGTACTTC.

This clone was seen a handful of times. The chain links TRBV3-1 (or the pseudogene TRBV3-2) to TRBJ2-2, with 8 bases aligning to TRBD1. V trimming: 4 bases; J trimming: 6 bases; junction bases outside the gene matches: 7. Per germline, CDR1 LGHDT and CDR2 YNNKEL (reference sequence). The CDR3 covers 15 residues. The CDR3 is CASSLGTGLSGELFF. The CDR3 coding sequence is TGTGCCAGCAGCCTTGGGACAGGACTATCCGGGGAGCTGTTTTTT.

J is TRBJ2-7 and V is TRBV6-5; D might be TRBD2 (6 bases). Germline CDR1 MNHEY, CDR2 SVGAGI. Trimming shortened V by 7 bases and J by 0 bases, and 10 bases separated the two germline ends. CDR3 length: 13 amino acids. The CDR3 loop reads CASKAGSSYEQYF. In DNA form, the CDR3 reads TGTGCCAGCAAGGCGGGGAGCTCCTACGAGCAGTACTTC.

The CDR3 spells CASSPIRLAFF. CDR3 coding DNA: TGTGCCAGCAGCCCAATCCGGTTAGCTTTCTTT. The J gene is TRBJ1-1, the V gene TRBV14; D uncertain. V was clipped by 4 bases and J by 10 bases, with 10 bases between them. Looked up from germline, CDR1 is SGHDN and CDR2 is FVKESK. The CDR3 totals 11 residues.

The chain links TRBV28 to TRBJ2-1; 8 nucleotides align to TRBD2. The V and J ends lost 3 bases and 7 bases, in that order; junction bases with no gene match: 5. The CDR3 has 14 amino acids. The germline V gene encodes CDR1 MDHEN and CDR2 SYDVKM. The CDR3 nucleotides are TGTGCCAGCAGTTTCCTTTCGGGGGGGAATGAGCAGTTCTTC. It codes for CASSFLSGGNEQFF.

This chain connects TRBV5-1 to TRBJ2-2, with a tentative D call TRBD1 (5 bases). The CDR3 is 14 amino acids. CDR1 is SGHRS and CDR2 is YFSETQ in the germline V gene. Trimming left V 1 base short and J 2 bases short, with 6 bases between. CDR3 in amino acids: CASSLTGNTGELFF. CDR3 bases: TGCGCCAGCAGCTTGACAGGAAACACCGGGGAGCTGTTTTTT.

This sequence joins TRBV19 and TRBJ1-1; 9 bases align to TRBD1. Germline loops: CDR1 LNHDA, CDR2 SQIVND (reference sequence). The CDR3 is made up of 16 amino acids. V shed 5 bases, J shed 4 bases, and the junction held 11 bases outside the gene matches. CDR3 amino acids: CASSPQPGTGITEAFF. CDR3 bases: TGTGCCAGTAGTCCGCAGCCTGGGACAGGGATCACTGAAGCTTTCTTT.

The chain joins TRBV5-1 to TRBJ2-2; 10 nucleotides line up with TRBD2. There are 17 residues in the CDR3. Germline V gives CDR1 SGHRS, CDR2 YFSETQ. With V trimmed by 4 bases and J by 2 bases, 8 bases remained unmatched. DNA of the CDR3: TGCGCCAGCAGCGGATTACTAGCGGGGACAAACACCGGGGAGCTGTTTTTT. Translated, it gives CASSGLLAGTNTGELFF.

The gene calls are TRBV5-4 and TRBJ2-3; D ambiguous. CDR1 is SGHNT, CDR2 YYREEE, per germline (reference sequence). The CDR3 is made up of 17 amino acids. The germline V and J ends were trimmed by 0 bases and 0 bases, with 14 bases remaining between them. The CDR3 loop reads CASSLVQRPTSTDTQYF. Here the CDR3 DNA reads TGTGCCAGCAGCTTGGTCCAGCGACCCACTAGCACAGATACGCAGTATTTT.

J is TRBJ2-3 and V is TRBV12-5; D perhaps matches TRBD1 (5 bases). CDR1 is LGHNT, CDR2 FRNRAP, per germline. V lost 3 bases and J lost 5, with 12 bases in between. This CDR3 spans 14 amino acids. The CDR3 protein is CASGLRGTGDTQYF. CDR3 DNA sequence: TGTGCTAGTGGTTTAAGGGGTACAGGAGATACGCAGTATTTT. Using reference TRBV12-5 and TRBJ2-3 for the parts outside the CDR3, the full variable domain is DARVTQTPRHKVTEMGQEVTMRCQPILGHNTVFWYRQTMMQGLELLAYFRNRAPLDDSGMPKDRFSAEMPDATLATLKIQPSEPRDSAVYFCASGLRGTGDTQYFGPGTRLTVL.